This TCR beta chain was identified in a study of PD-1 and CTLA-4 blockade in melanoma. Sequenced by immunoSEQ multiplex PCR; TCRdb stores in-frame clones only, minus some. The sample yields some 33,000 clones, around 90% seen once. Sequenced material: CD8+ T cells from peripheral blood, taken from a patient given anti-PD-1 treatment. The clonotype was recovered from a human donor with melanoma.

The CDR3 here is CASSPAGTNQPQHF. The CDR3 DNA follows: TGCGCCAGCAGCCCTGCAGGGACGAATCAGCCCCAGCATTTT. The chain joins TRBV5-1 to TRBJ1-5; D is perhaps TRBD1 (5 bases). V was clipped by 4 bases and J by 4 bases, with 12 bases between them. This CDR3 spans 14 amino acids. Germline loops: CDR1 SGHRS, CDR2 YFSETQ.